This T cell receptor (beta chain) originates from a study of a mutant IDH1 vaccine in newly diagnosed glioma. Study overall: Scheduled for weeks 1, 3, 5, 7, 11, 15, 19 and 23, eight vaccinations were given to patients. Beginning 4-6 weeks after radiotherapy alone, or with temozolomide cycles, vaccination took place. General observations from the study: Detectable vaccine-induced immune responses arose in about 93% of patients. There seemed to be no relation between pseudoprogression and changes in top peripheral T cell clonotypes.

As concerns this clone: The antigen is unknown.

Germline-derived CDR1 and CDR2 are SGHAT and FQNNGV. V was pared by 1 base and J by 10 bases, with 5 bases of the junction left unmatched. The CDR3 has 15 residues. The table came from immunoSEQ multiplex PCR; TCRdb's copy has only in-frame clones and leaves some out. This table holds 55,000 or so clones, 80% found once. The time point here: week 23, last vaccination. Doses comprised 300 ug of mutant IDH1 20-mer peptide each, plus topical imiquimod. The sample in question was PBMCs, obtained from a glioma patient whose treatment included an IDH1 peptide vaccine. This sequence was found in a man aged 35-49 years with glioma. The chain combines TRBV11-2 with TRBJ2-1; 12 bases align to TRBD2. This chain's CDR3 is CASSLALAGGREQFF. Written as DNA, the CDR3 is TGTGCCAGCAGCTTAGCACTAGCGGGGGGCAGGGAGCAGTTCTTC.